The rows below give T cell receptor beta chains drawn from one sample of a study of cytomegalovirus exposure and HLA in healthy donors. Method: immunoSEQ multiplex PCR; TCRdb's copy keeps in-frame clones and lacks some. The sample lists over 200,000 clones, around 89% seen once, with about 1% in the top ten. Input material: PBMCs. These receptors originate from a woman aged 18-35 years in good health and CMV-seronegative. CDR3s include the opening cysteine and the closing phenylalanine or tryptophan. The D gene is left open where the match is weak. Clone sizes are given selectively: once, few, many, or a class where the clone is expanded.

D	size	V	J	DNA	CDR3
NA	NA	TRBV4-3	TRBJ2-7	TGCGCCAGCAGCCAAGAACGGGGGAGCTCCTACGAGCAGTACTTC	CASSQERGSSYEQYF
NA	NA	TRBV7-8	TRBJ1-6	TGTGCCAGCAGCTTGATCGCGGGGGCGGCTGGCTCCTATAATTCACCCCTCCACTTT	CASSLIAGAAGSYNSPLHF
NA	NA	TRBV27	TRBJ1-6	TGTGCCAGCAGGGCGAACAGTGTTGGATCGGGGGGTTGGCCCCTCCACTTT	CASRANSVGSGGWPLHF
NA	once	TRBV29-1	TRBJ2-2	TGCAGCGTCGGACAAGCGAACACCGGGGAGCTGTTTTTT	CSVGQANTGELFF
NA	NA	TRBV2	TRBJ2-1	TGTGCCAGCAGTCAATACAATGAGCAGTTCTTC	CASSQYNEQFF
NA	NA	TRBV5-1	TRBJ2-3	TGCGCCAGCAAGGACTTAGGACAGCTCACAGATACGCAGTATTTT	CASKDLGQLTDTQYF
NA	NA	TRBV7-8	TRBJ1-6	TGTGCCAGCAGCTTCTCGATGAGCTCCTATAATTCACCCCTCCACTTT	CASSFSMSSYNSPLHF
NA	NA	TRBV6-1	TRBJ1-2	TGTGCCAGCCATGCTGAACTGAACTATGGCTACACCTTC	CASHAELNYGYTF
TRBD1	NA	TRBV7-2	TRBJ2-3	TGTGCCAGCAGCAGAGTGCGACAGGGGAGCACAGATACGCAGTATTTT	CASSRVRQGSTDTQYF
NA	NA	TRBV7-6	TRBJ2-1	TGTGCCAGCAGCCCCCTTAATTATGAGCAGTTCTTC	CASSPLNYEQFF
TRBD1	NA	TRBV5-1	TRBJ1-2	TGCGCCAGCAGCCCGACTAGTGATGGGACAGGGGGAGGCTACACCTTC	CASSPTSDGTGGGYTF
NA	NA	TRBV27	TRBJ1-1	TGTGCCAGCAGTTGGGGCCAGAATGCTGAAGCTTTCTTT	CASSWGQNAEAFF
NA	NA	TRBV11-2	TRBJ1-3	TGTGCCAGCAGCGGGGAGGGCCACTCTGGAAACACCATATATTTT	CASSGEGHSGNTIYF
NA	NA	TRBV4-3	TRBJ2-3	TGCGCCAGCAGCCAAGAATCCTTCAGGGCTATTAGCACAGATACGCAGTATTTT	CASSQESFRAISTDTQYF
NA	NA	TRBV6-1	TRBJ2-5	TGTGCCAGCAGTGGACTGTACTCCCACCAAGAGACCCAGTACTTC	CASSGLYSHQETQYF
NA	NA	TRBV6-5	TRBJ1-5	TGTGCCAGCAGTTACTCCGGGGACATCTATCAGCCCCAGCATTTT	CASSYSGDIYQPQHF
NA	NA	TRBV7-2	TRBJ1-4	TGTGCCACCGCCCGGACACGGACGTATAATGAAAAACTGTTTTTT	CATARTRTYNEKLFF
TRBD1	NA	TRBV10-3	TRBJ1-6	TGTGCCATCAGCCAGCTGAGACCGGGACAGATTAATTCACCCCTCCACTTT	CAISQLRPGQINSPLHF
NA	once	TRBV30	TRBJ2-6	TGTGCCTGGAGAGGTAGCAGGGGAAGCGCTGGGGCCAACGTCCTGACTTTC	CAWRGSRGSAGANVLTF
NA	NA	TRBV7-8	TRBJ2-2	TGTGCCAGCAGCTTTCTTTTCACCGGGGAGCTGTTTTTT	CASSFLFTGELFF
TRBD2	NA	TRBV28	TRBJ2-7	TGTGCCAGCAGGGCTAGCGGGACCTACGAGCAGTACTTC	CASRASGTYEQYF
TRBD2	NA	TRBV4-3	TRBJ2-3	TGCGCCAGCAGCCAAACAAGCGGGACTAGCACAGATACGCAGTATTTT	CASSQTSGTSTDTQYF
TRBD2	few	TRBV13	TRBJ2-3	TGTGCCAGCACTTCCTCTAGCGGGACTACCACAGATACGCAGTATTTT	CASTSSSGTTTDTQYF
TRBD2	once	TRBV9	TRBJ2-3	TGTGCCAGCAGCGGACTAGCGGGAGGAGCAGATACGCAGTATTTT	CASSGLAGGADTQYF